A single T cell receptor (beta chain) is shown here with its context. Its antigen is not known. This specimen comes from a study of T cell responses to AZD1222 COVID-19 vaccine. Study-level points and caveats: Seropositive AZD1222 recipients at baseline numbered only five or six.

Measured with immunoSEQ multiplex PCR; TCRdb has only the in-frame clones, and not every one. The sample lists around 120,000 clones; about 92% were seen once. Second doses that came at about 4 or about 12 weeks were put together. The receptor was derived from an adult who received the AZD1222 COVID-19 vaccine. The material was peripheral blood, obtained 28 days after the second AZD1222 dose.

CDR3 bases: TGTGCCAGCAGTGGAGCCCGGAGGAGCACAGATACGCAGTATTTT. Translation: CASSGARRSTDTQYF. The V and J genes are TRBV2 and TRBJ2-3; possibly TRBD2 for D (5 bases). V was clipped by 4 bases and J by 0 bases, with 11 bases between them. The V gene's germline CDR1 is SNHLY and CDR2 FYNNEI. This CDR3 is 15 amino acids long.